These T cell receptor beta chains were read from a single sample in a study of T cell responses to AZD1222 COVID-19 vaccine. Sequencing was performed with immunoSEQ multiplex PCR; in TCRdb, only in-frame clones are kept and a portion is missing. In the table there are more than 100,000 clones, about nine tenths of which are singletons. The specimen was peripheral blood, collected on day 0 of AZD1222 vaccination. The receptor source for this set is an adult in good health. CDR3s include the opening cysteine and the closing phenylalanine or tryptophan. The D gene is left open where the match is weak. Only some rows state a clone size, as once, few, many or a class for expanded clones.

TRBJ2-1	13	TRBD2	TRBV3-1/TRBV3-2	-	TGTGCCAGCAGCCAATCTGGCGGGGGGGTTCAGTTCTTC	CASSQSGGGVQFF
TRBJ1-1	16	-	TRBV5-1	-	TGCGCCAGCAGCACAGTACCCTTGACACTGAACACTGAAGCTTTCTTT	CASSTVPLTLNTEAFF
TRBJ1-6	17	TRBD1	TRBV4-1	-	TGCGCCAGCAGCCGCCTGACCCACGGGACAGAGGCTTCACCCCTCCACTTT	CASSRLTHGTEASPLHF
TRBJ1-2	15	-	TRBV7-2	-	TGTGCCAGCAGACACCCGCCAGGGGAACCGGGAGGCTACACCTTC	CASRHPPGEPGGYTF
TRBJ1-2	15	-	TRBV19	-	TGTGCCAGTAGTACCGACAGAGGGTCTAACTATGGCTACACCTTC	CASSTDRGSNYGYTF
TRBJ1-6	15	-	TRBV28	-	TGTGCCAGCAGCGGTAGGTTCTCCTATAATTCACCCCTCCACTTT	CASSGRFSYNSPLHF
TRBJ1-2	13	TRBD1	TRBV7-9	few	TGTGCCAGCACCATACAGGGGGCAGGTGGCTACACCTTC	CASTIQGAGGYTF
TRBJ1-3	16	-	TRBV27	-	TGTGCCAGCATGGCAGGTCGACCGGGGGAAGCGGACACCATATATTTT	CASMAGRPGEADTIYF
TRBJ1-1	13	TRBD1	TRBV7-3	-	TGTGCCAGCAGCTTAAGGAGACAGGGTGAGGCTTTCTTT	CASSLRRQGEAFF
TRBJ2-5	15	-	TRBV10-3	-	TGTGCCATCAGTGCACGGAGCGCCTTGGGCGAGACCCAGTACTTC	CAISARSALGETQYF
TRBJ2-2	17	-	TRBV27	large	TGTGCCAGCAGTGGCTCCGGGCCTCTCCTTCTTACCGGGGAGCTGTTTTTT	CASSGSGPLLLTGELFF
TRBJ2-7	13	-	TRBV12-3/TRBV12-4	-	TGTGCCAGCGGGCGCCGGGGGACCTCCGAGCAGTACTTC	CASGRRGTSEQYF
TRBJ1-3	15	-	TRBV18	-	TGTGCCAGCTCGGGCCTCAGGGGAGCAGGAAACACCATATATTTT	CASSGLRGAGNTIYF
TRBJ1-5	12	-	TRBV4-2	-	TGTGCCAGCAGCCAGCAGGCAGGACCCCAGCATTTT	CASSQQAGPQHF
TRBJ2-7	12	-	TRBV12-3/TRBV12-4	-	TGTGCCAGCAGCCACTCTCGGGGCCGTCAGTACTTC	CASSHSRGRQYF
TRBJ1-2	14	-	TRBV6-1	-	TGTGCCAGCAGTGAACTCGGGACATCACTTGGCTACACCTTC	CASSELGTSLGYTF
TRBJ2-5	15	TRBD2	TRBV6-5	-	TGTGCCAGCAGTTATTTGGGCGGGGGTCAAGAGACCCAGTACTTC	CASSYLGGGQETQYF
TRBJ1-1	15	-	TRBV7-9	-	TGTGCCAGCAGCTTAGACGGTCAGCCTAACACTGAAGCTTTCTTT	CASSLDGQPNTEAFF